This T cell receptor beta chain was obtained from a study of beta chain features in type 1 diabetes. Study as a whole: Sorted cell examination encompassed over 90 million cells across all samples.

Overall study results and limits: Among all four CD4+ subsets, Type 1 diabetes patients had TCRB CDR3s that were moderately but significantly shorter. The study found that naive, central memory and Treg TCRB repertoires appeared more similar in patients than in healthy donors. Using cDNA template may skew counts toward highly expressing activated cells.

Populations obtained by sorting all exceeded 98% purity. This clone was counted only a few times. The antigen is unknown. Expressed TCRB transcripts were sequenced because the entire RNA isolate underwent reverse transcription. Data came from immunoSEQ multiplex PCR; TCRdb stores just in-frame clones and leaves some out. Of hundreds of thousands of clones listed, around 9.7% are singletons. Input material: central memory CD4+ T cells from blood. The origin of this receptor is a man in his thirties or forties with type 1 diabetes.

The CDR3 sequence is CASSGRQGPNEQYF. CDR3 DNA: TGTGCCAGCAGCGGCCGACAGGGACCCAACGAGCAGTACTTC. The chain links TRBV11-2 to TRBJ2-7, with 7 nucleotides matching TRBD1. This CDR3 is built from 14 residues. Germline V lookup: CDR1 SGHAT, CDR2 FQNNGV. The V and J ends lost 5 bases and 5 bases, in that order; junction bases with no gene match: 9.